Sequencing of this T cell receptor beta chain was carried out in a study of CD8 T cells in ankylosing spondylitis. Points from the study as a whole: Among TCR beta sequences, a motif of eight highly homologous variants appeared characteristic of ankylosing spondylitis blood. There was reportedly significant enrichment of clones that were disease-linked in matched ankylosing spondylitis synovial fluid.

For TCR beta, libraries came from quantitative 5'-RACE with molecular barcodes. TCRdb recomputed calls from the 5' RACE reads with MiXCR, one row per CDR3 protein. The data contain about 540,000 distinct CDR3 sequences, roughly 13% of them singletons. Comments on this clonotype: Its specificity is unknown.

The sequencing sample was made of blood, either unsorted or a sorted T cell fraction (not recorded which). This clonotype was sampled from a male donor with ankylosing spondylitis.

The CDR3 region has the DNA TGTGCCAGCAGCTTAGCGGACCAGGCAGATACGCAGTATTTT. It specifies CASSLADQADTQYF. The rearrangement joins TRBV7-6 to TRBJ2-3; D call uncertain. Trimming took 0 bases from V and 4 from J, leaving 8 bases between them. Germline V gene sequence: CDR1 SGHVS, CDR2 FNYEAQ. The CDR3 totals 14 residues. The variable domain in full, with the rest retrieved from reference TRBV7-6 and TRBJ2-3, is GAGVSQSPRYKVTKRGQDVALRCDPISGHVSLYWYRQALGQGPEFLTYFNYEAQQDKSGLPNDRFSAERPEGSISTLTIQRTEQRDSAMYRCASSLADQADTQYFGPGTRLTVL.